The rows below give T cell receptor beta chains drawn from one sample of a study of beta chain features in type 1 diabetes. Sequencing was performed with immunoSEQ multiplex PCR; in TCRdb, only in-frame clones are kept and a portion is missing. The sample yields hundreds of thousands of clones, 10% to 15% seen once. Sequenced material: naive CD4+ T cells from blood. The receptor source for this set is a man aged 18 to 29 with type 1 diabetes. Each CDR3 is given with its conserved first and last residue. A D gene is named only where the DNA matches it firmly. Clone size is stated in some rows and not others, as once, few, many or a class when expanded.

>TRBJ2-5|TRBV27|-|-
TGTGCCAGCAGTTCGATAGGGGCGGAGACCCAGTACTTC
CASSSIGAETQYF
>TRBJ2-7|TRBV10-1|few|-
TGCGCCAGCAGTGAGGAGGGAGAGCAGTACTTC
CASSEEGEQYF
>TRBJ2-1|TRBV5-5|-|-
TGTGCCAGCAGCCTGAACCCAGGGTCTCACAATGAGCAGTTCTTC
CASSLNPGSHNEQFF
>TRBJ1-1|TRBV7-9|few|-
TGTGCCAGCAGCTATTTGAACACTGAAGCTTTCTTT
CASSYLNTEAFF
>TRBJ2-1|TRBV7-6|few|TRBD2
TGTGCCAGCAGCTCAGGGACTAGCGGGGGACACAATGAGCAGTTCTTC
CASSSGTSGGHNEQFF
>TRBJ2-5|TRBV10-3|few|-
TGTGCCATCAGTGGAGTTCTGGAGACCCAGTACTTC
CAISGVLETQYF
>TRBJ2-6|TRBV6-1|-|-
TGTGCCAGTCCAGGTGCCTCTGGGGCCAACGTCCTGACTTTC
CASPGASGANVLTF
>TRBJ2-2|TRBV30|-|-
TGTGCCTGGAGCACGGTCCAACCCGGGGAGCTGTTTTTT
CAWSTVQPGELFF
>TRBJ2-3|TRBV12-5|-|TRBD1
TGTGCTAGTGGTTTGTCCCGGACGGACAGGGCGGGGCCTTCGCAGTATTTT
CASGLSRTDRAGPSQYF
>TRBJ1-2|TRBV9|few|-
TGTGCCAGCAGCGTATCCGCAGGGGAGGGGGGAATCTATGGCTACACCTTC
CASSVSAGEGGIYGYTF
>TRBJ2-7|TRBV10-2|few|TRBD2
TGCGCCAGCAGTGAGGTAGCGGGGTACCGGGAGCAGTACTTC
CASSEVAGYREQYF
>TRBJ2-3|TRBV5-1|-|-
TGCGCCAGCAGCATTGTTCCGTCCACAGATACGCAGTATTTT
CASSIVPSTDTQYF
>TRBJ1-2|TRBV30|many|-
TGTGCCTGGAGCTTGGGCAGCTATGGCTACACCTTC
CAWSLGSYGYTF
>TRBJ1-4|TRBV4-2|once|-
TGTGCCAGCAGCCAAGCCGGGTCCAGTAATGAAAAACTGTTTTTT
CASSQAGSSNEKLFF
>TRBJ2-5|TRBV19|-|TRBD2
TGTGCAACGTCTGCGGGGGGCCAAGAGACCCAGTACTTC
CATSAGGQETQYF
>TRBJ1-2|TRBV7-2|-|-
TGTGCCAGCAGCTTACAGAGGGACGATGGCTACACCTTC
CASSLQRDDGYTF
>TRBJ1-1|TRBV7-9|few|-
TGTGCCAGCAGCTTAGAGGCAGGGAATGTCCTACTCGGATTT
CASSLEAGNVLLGF
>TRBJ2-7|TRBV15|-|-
TGTGCCACCAGCAGAGATTTGGTTGGGTCTGAGCAGTACTTC
CATSRDLVGSEQYF
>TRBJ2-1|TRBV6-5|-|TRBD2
TGTGCCAGCAGTTACGAGCGGGGTAGCTCCTACAATGAGCAGTTCTTC
CASSYERGSSYNEQFF
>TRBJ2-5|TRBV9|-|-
TGTGCCAGCAGCGCCCGAACACATGAGACCCAGTACTTC
CASSARTHETQYF
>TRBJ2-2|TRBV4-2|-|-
TGTGCCAGCAGCCCCGGGACGCCTTCGAACACCGGGGAGCTGTTTTTT
CASSPGTPSNTGELFF
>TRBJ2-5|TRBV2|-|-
TGTGCCAGCAGGGGAGGAGAGACCCAGTACTTC
CASRGGETQYF
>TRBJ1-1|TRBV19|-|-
TGTGCCAGTAGTATAGGGAGGCCAACTCTGAACACTGAAGCTTTCTTT
CASSIGRPTLNTEAFF
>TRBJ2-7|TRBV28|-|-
TGTGCCAGCAGTTTATCTCGGACAAGGCAGTACTTC
CASSLSRTRQYF
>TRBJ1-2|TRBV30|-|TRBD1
TGTGCCTGGAGCCCACAGGGGCCCTTCTATGGCTACACCTTC
CAWSPQGPFYGYTF
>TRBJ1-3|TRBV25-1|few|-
TGTGCCAGCAGTGAATATGAACAGGCCACGATCTCTGGAAACACCATATATTTT
CASSEYEQATISGNTIYF
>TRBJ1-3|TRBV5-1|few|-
TGCGCCAGCAGCTTGGCCAGGGATACTGGAAACACCATATATTTT
CASSLARDTGNTIYF
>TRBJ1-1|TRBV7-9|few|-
TGTGCCAGCAGCGAAAATCCAGTACAGAACACTGAAGCTTTCTTT
CASSENPVQNTEAFF
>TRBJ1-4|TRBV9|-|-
TGTGCCAGCAGTCCCGGGGCTGCAACTAATGAAAAACTGTTTTTT
CASSPGAATNEKLFF
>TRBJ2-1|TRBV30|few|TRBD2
TGTGCCTGGACTAAGGGGAAAACACGGGTCGGGCGGGGGAGCTCCTACAATGAGCAGTTCTTC
CAWTKGKTRVGRGSSYNEQFF
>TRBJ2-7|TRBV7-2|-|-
TGTGCCAGCAGCTCCCGCCCGCAGGGGGGGGACGAGCAGTACTTC
CASSSRPQGGDEQYF
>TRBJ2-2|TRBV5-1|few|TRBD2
TGCGCCAGCGGGGTTTCCGGGACTAGCTTCACCGGGGAGCTGTTTTTT
CASGVSGTSFTGELFF
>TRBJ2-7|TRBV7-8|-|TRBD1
TGTGCCAGCAGCTTAGGGGCAGGGGGCTCCTACGAGCAGTACTTC
CASSLGAGGSYEQYF
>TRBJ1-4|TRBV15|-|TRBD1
TGTGCCACCAGCCCACGGACAGGATGGGGAAATAATGAAAAACTGTTTTTT
CATSPRTGWGNNEKLFF
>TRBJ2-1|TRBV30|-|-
TGTGCCTGGAGTCTACACAATGAGCAGTTCTTC
CAWSLHNEQFF
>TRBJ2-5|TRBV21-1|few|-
TGTGCCAGCAGCACTAGACAGAAAGAGACCCAGTACTTC
CASSTRQKETQYF
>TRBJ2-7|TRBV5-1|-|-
TGCGCCAGCAGCTTGGAGGGCCTGAGCTCCTACGAGCAGTACTTC
CASSLEGLSSYEQYF
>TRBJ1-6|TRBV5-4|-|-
TGTGCCAGCAGCTTGGTGCCGGATTCACCCCTCCACTTT
CASSLVPDSPLHF
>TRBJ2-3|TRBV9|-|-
TGTGCCAGCAGCGCCATAGGAAAGGGCACAGATACGCAGTATTTT
CASSAIGKGTDTQYF
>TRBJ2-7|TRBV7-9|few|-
TGTGCCAGCAGCTTAGAGGCAGGGGTTCCTGACGAGCAGTACTTC
CASSLEAGVPDEQYF
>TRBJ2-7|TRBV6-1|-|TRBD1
TGTGCCAGCAGTGAAGCGGGACAGGGGGTGAACGAGCAGTACTTC
CASSEAGQGVNEQYF
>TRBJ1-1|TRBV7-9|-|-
TGTGCCAGCAGCTTTTGGCCGAACACTGAAGCTTTCTTT
CASSFWPNTEAFF
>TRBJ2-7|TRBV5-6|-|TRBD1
TGTGCCAGCAAAGAATCCCCCAGGACAGGCGACTACGAGCAGTACTTC
CASKESPRTGDYEQYF
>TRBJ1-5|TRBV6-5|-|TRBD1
TGTGCCAGCAGTACGACAGGGGAGCCGCCCCAGCATTTT
CASSTTGEPPQHF
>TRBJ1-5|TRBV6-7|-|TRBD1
TGTGCCAGCAGTTACTTGCCCACGGGACGGGACAGCAGTCAGCCCCAGCATTTT
CASSYLPTGRDSSQPQHF
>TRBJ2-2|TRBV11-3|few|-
TGTGCCAGCAGCTTAAGGAGTGCGGCCGGGGAGCTGTTTTTT
CASSLRSAAGELFF
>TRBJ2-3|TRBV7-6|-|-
TGTGCCAGCAGCTTAAACTCACCGCCGCCAGATACGCAGTATTTT
CASSLNSPPPDTQYF
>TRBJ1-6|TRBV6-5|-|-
TGTGCCAGCAGTTACTCGGGGCAGGGCGATTCACCCCTCCACTTT
CASSYSGQGDSPLHF
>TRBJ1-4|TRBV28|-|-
TGTGCCAGCAGTTCAAATGAAAAACTGTTTTTT
CASSSNEKLFF
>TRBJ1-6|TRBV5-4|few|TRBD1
TGTGCCAGCAGCCCCGACAGGGGATCACCCCTCCACTTT
CASSPDRGSPLHF
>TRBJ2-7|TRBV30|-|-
TGTGCCTGGAGTGTTACCAGCTACGAGCAGTACTTC
CAWSVTSYEQYF
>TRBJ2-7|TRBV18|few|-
TGTGCCAGCTCACCGAATGAGGGCCCTTATCACGAGCAGTACTTC
CASSPNEGPYHEQYF
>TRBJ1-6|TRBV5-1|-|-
TGCGCCAGCGCCCCTTCGGATAATTCACCCCTCCACTTT
CASAPSDNSPLHF
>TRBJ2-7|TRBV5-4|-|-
TGTGCCAGCAGCCCAGAAGGGGGGTTGAGGAACGAGCAGTACTTC
CASSPEGGLRNEQYF
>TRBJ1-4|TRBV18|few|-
TGTGCCAGCTCACCCTCCGAGAGGAGGGTGTTTTTT
CASSPSERRVFF